Listed below are T cell receptor beta chains from one sample, sequenced in a study of T cell responses to AZD1222 COVID-19 vaccine. Using immunoSEQ multiplex PCR, the repertoire was profiled, and TCRdb retains in-frame clones only, with some absent. The sample holds 100,000 or so clones, about 93% seen once. The sequencing used peripheral blood, collected on day 0 of AZD1222 vaccination. These receptors all come from an adult in good health. Both conserved end residues are part of each CDR3. The D gene is left open where the match is weak. The size field is filled for only some rows; it gives once, few, many or a size class.

V gene	clone size	D gene	J gene	CDR3 protein	CDR3 DNA
TRBV5-5	NA	TRBD1	TRBJ1-6	CASSFWSGGDNSPLHF	TGTGCCAGCAGCTTTTGGTCAGGGGGCGATAATTCACCCCTCCACTTT
TRBV27	NA	TRBD1	TRBJ1-2	CASSFARDSQNYGYTF	TGTGCCAGCAGTTTCGCCCGGGACAGTCAAAACTATGGCTACACCTTC
TRBV11-3	NA	TRBD1	TRBJ1-5	CASSLGGQGSSNQPQHF	TGTGCCAGCAGCCTCGGGGGACAGGGCTCAAGCAATCAGCCCCAGCATTTT
TRBV2	NA	NA	TRBJ1-5	CASSEARAGPINQPQHF	TGTGCCAGCAGTGAAGCGAGGGCAGGTCCTATCAATCAGCCCCAGCATTTT
TRBV27	NA	TRBD1	TRBJ1-5	CASSADRVGNQPQHF	TGTGCCAGCAGCGCGGACAGGGTTGGCAATCAGCCCCAGCATTTT
TRBV4-2	few	TRBD2	TRBJ2-7	CASSQEIYRLAGANEQYF	TGTGCCAGCAGCCAAGAAATCTACAGGCTAGCGGGAGCTAACGAGCAGTACTTC
TRBV29-1	once	TRBD1	TRBJ2-7	CSGRDRGQHEQYF	TGCAGCGGGAGGGACAGGGGGCAGCACGAGCAGTACTTC
TRBV11-3	once	NA	TRBJ2-3	CASSARQLPGADTQYF	TGTGCCAGCAGCGCCCGACAACTCCCAGGCGCAGATACGCAGTATTTT
TRBV27	NA	NA	TRBJ1-2	CASSLRQGWYGYTF	TGTGCCAGCAGTTTACGGCAGGGGTGGTATGGCTACACCTTC
TRBV6-5	NA	TRBD1	TRBJ1-6	CASIPYGQGDSPLHF	TGTGCCAGCATCCCTTACGGACAGGGGGATTCACCCCTCCACTTT
TRBV19	NA	NA	TRBJ2-1	CASSIGEGSGYNEQFF	TGTGCCAGTAGTATCGGAGAGGGGTCGGGCTACAATGAGCAGTTCTTC
TRBV14	once	TRBD2	TRBJ2-1	CASSQFVTSGSPYNEQFF	TGTGCCAGCAGCCAATTCGTTACTAGCGGGAGTCCCTACAATGAGCAGTTCTTC
TRBV19	NA	NA	TRBJ2-3	CASSPVTATDTQYF	TGTGCCAGTAGTCCAGTGACCGCAACAGATACGCAGTATTTT
TRBV19	once	NA	TRBJ1-5	CASSIMAGNYNQPQHF	TGTGCCAGTAGTATCATGGCAGGGAACTACAATCAGCCCCAGCATTTT
TRBV27	NA	NA	TRBJ2-6	CASSLRSSGANVLTF	TGTGCCAGCAGTTTACGGAGCTCTGGGGCCAACGTCCTGACTTTC
TRBV19	once	TRBD1	TRBJ1-2	CASSSGTVYGYTF	TGTGCCAGTAGCTCCGGGACAGTCTATGGCTACACCTTC
TRBV30	NA	NA	TRBJ1-1	CAWSVVVEYTEAFF	TGTGCCTGGAGTGTAGTCGTGGAGTACACTGAAGCTTTCTTT
TRBV4-3	NA	NA	TRBJ1-1	CASSQDLASMNTEAFF	TGCGCCAGCAGCCAAGATCTGGCGTCCATGAACACTGAAGCTTTCTTT
TRBV10-3	NA	NA	TRBJ1-5	CAISEQGLNQPQHF	TGTGCCATCAGTGAACAGGGACTAAATCAGCCCCAGCATTTT
TRBV5-1	NA	NA	TRBJ2-3	CASSVGTVTDTQYF	TGCGCCAGCAGCGTGGGGACGGTCACAGATACGCAGTATTTT
TRBV19	NA	NA	TRBJ2-5	CASSMDLARETQYF	TGTGCCAGTAGTATGGACTTGGCCCGGGAGACCCAGTACTTC
TRBV7-2	NA	NA	TRBJ1-4	CASSLVSRQIEKLFF	TGTGCCAGCAGCTTAGTATCGAGACAGATTGAAAAACTGTTTTTT
TRBV19	few	TRBD2	TRBJ2-7	CASSTLAGEAYEQYF	TGTGCCAGTAGTACACTAGCGGGAGAGGCCTACGAGCAGTACTTC
TRBV3-1/TRBV3-2	once	TRBD2	TRBJ2-3	CASSQVEGGPTDTQYF	TGTGCCAGCAGCCAAGTTGAGGGAGGGCCCACAGATACGCAGTATTTT
TRBV14	NA	NA	TRBJ2-2	CASSLPSWGRKNTGELFF	TGTGCCAGCAGCCTTCCGTCGTGGGGGCGGAAGAACACCGGGGAGCTGTTTTTT
TRBV7-9	NA	NA	TRBJ2-7	CASSLGTEVYEQYF	TGTGCCAGCAGCTTAGGGACAGAGGTCTACGAGCAGTACTTC
TRBV11-3	NA	NA	TRBJ2-3	CASSSTGTLPTDTQYF	TGTGCCAGCAGCTCGACAGGGACTCTCCCCACAGATACGCAGTATTTT
TRBV27	few	NA	TRBJ1-2	CASSLSGGGANGYTF	TGTGCCAGCAGTTTATCAGGAGGGGGGGCTAATGGCTACACCTTC
TRBV20-1	NA	NA	TRBJ2-5	CSANDPRLQETQYF	TGCAGTGCTAATGATCCGAGACTCCAAGAGACCCAGTACTTC
TRBV24-1	NA	TRBD1	TRBJ1-1	CATSDPIRTGVEAFF	TGTGCCACCAGTGACCCGATCCGGACAGGGGTTGAAGCTTTCTTT
TRBV5-1	NA	TRBD1	TRBJ2-2	CASKGQANTGELFF	TGCGCCAGCAAGGGACAGGCGAACACCGGGGAGCTGTTTTTT
TRBV30	NA	TRBD1	TRBJ1-6	CAWTAGTENSPLHF	TGTGCCTGGACAGCCGGGACAGAAAATTCACCCCTCCACTTT
TRBV3-1/TRBV3-2	NA	NA	TRBJ1-5	CASSQDAADQRPQHF	TGTGCCAGCAGCCAAGACGCAGCCGACCAGAGGCCCCAGCATTTT
TRBV9	NA	NA	TRBJ1-5	CASSPGQEAQPQHF	TGTGCCAGCAGCCCGGGGCAGGAGGCCCAGCCCCAGCATTTT
TRBV18	NA	NA	TRBJ1-1	CASSPPRGGLMAFF	TGTGCCAGCTCACCCCCCCGGGGCGGGCTAATGGCTTTCTTT
TRBV5-1	NA	TRBD1	TRBJ1-1	CASSPDRGFGGTEAFF	TGCGCCAGCAGCCCGGACAGGGGGTTCGGTGGTACTGAAGCTTTCTTT
TRBV6-4	NA	NA	TRBJ1-2	CASSAEFGYGYTF	TGTGCCAGCAGTGCAGAGTTCGGCTATGGCTACACCTTC
TRBV28	NA	NA	TRBJ1-5	CASSLYGQGNQPQHF	TGTGCCAGCAGTTTATACGGGCAGGGGAATCAGCCCCAGCATTTT
TRBV3-1/TRBV3-2	NA	NA	TRBJ2-4	CASSQDMPRGSKNIQYF	TGTGCCAGCAGCCAAGACATGCCTCGGGGATCCAAAAACATTCAGTACTTC
TRBV5-1	NA	NA	TRBJ1-4	CASSPRPNEKLFF	TGCGCCAGCAGCCCGAGACCTAATGAAAAACTGTTTTTT
TRBV28	NA	NA	TRBJ1-2	CASLEGTDGYTF	TGTGCCAGCCTTGAGGGGACCGATGGCTACACCTTC
TRBV7-2	NA	TRBD1	TRBJ1-2	CASSVSTGGYTF	TGTGCCAGCAGCGTGTCGACAGGGGGCTACACCTTC
TRBV6-1	NA	NA	TRBJ2-2	CASSALRAQGNTGELFF	TGTGCCAGCAGTGCTTTGAGGGCTCAGGGGAACACCGGGGAGCTGTTTTTT
TRBV27	NA	NA	TRBJ2-5	CASSPTDRSHQETQYF	TGTGCCAGCAGTCCTACAGACAGGAGTCATCAAGAGACCCAGTACTTC
TRBV6-5	NA	TRBD1	TRBJ1-5	CASNPQGAGNQPQHF	TGTGCCAGCAATCCTCAGGGGGCGGGCAATCAGCCCCAGCATTTT
TRBV19	NA	TRBD1	TRBJ1-2	CASSTRTGNYGYTF	TGTGCCAGTAGTACTCGGACAGGGAACTATGGCTACACCTTC
TRBV18	NA	NA	TRBJ2-7	CASSPAWVVSYEQYF	TGTGCCAGCTCACCCGCTTGGGTGGTATCCTACGAGCAGTACTTC
TRBV12-3/TRBV12-4	NA	NA	TRBJ1-2	CATLLANYGYTF	TGTGCCACCCTATTAGCTAACTATGGCTACACCTTC
TRBV7-3	once	NA	TRBJ2-3	CASSFSSSTDTQYF	TGTGCCAGCAGCTTTTCCTCTAGCACAGATACGCAGTATTTT
TRBV11-3	NA	NA	TRBJ1-2	CASSPTETPRYGYTF	TGTGCCAGCAGCCCAACAGAGACTCCCCGCTATGGCTACACCTTC
TRBV4-1	NA	NA	TRBJ1-6	CASSPGRVFYNSPLHF	TGCGCCAGCAGCCCAGGAAGGGTTTTTTATAATTCACCCCTCCACTTT
TRBV11-1	NA	NA	TRBJ2-3	CASSLRTDRTDTQYF	TGTGCCAGCAGCTTGAGAACGGATCGCACAGATACGCAGTATTTT
TRBV28	NA	NA	TRBJ2-1	CASSLSEYNEQFF	TGTGCCAGCAGTTTGTCGGAGTACAATGAGCAGTTCTTC
TRBV3-1/TRBV3-2	NA	TRBD1	TRBJ1-3	CASSQGDRRNTIYF	TGTGCCAGCAGCCAAGGGGACAGGAGAAACACCATATATTTT